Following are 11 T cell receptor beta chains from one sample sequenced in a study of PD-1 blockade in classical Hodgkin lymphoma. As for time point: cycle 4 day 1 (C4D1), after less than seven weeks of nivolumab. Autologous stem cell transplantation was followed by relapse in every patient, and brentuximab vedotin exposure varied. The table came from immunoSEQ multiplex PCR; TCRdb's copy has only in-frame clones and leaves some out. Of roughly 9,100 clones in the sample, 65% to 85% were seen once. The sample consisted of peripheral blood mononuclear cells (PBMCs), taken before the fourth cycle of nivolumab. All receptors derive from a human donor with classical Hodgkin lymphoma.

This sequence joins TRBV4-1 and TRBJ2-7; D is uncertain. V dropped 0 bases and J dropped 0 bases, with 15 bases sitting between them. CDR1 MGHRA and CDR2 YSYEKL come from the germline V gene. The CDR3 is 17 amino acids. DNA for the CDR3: TGCGCCAGCAGCCAAGAACCTTTTTCAGAGTCCTCCTACGAGCAGTACTTC. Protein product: CASSQEPFSESSYEQYF.

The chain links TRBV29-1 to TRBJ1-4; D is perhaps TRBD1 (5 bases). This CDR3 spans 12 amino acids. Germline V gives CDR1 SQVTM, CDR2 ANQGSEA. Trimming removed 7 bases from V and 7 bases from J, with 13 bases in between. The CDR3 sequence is CSAGDGGEKLFF. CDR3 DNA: TGCAGCGCGGGGGACGGCGGTGAAAAACTGTTTTTT.

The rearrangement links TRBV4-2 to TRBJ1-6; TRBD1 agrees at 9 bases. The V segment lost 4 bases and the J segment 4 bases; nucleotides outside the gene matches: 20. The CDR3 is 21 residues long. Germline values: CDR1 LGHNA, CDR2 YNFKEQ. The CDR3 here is CASSPAPIPGQGPPYNSPLHF. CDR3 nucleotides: TGTGCCAGCAGCCCAGCCCCCATTCCGGGACAGGGACCTCCGTATAATTCACCCCTCCACTTT.

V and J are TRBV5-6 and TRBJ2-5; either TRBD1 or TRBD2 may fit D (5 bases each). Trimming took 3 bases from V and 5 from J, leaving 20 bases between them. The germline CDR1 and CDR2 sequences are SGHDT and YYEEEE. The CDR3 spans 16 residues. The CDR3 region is CASSSPWDGGLETQYF. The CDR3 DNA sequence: TGTGCCAGCAGCTCACCTTGGGACGGCGGTTTGGAGACCCAGTACTTC.

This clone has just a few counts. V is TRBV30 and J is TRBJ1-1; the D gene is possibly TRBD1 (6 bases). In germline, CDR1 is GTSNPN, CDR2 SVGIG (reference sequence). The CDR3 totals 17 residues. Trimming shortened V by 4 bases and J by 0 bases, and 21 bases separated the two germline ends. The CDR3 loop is CAWKEGDPGPLNTEAFF. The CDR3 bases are TGTGCCTGGAAGGAGGGGGACCCCGGGCCCTTGAACACTGAAGCTTTCTTT.

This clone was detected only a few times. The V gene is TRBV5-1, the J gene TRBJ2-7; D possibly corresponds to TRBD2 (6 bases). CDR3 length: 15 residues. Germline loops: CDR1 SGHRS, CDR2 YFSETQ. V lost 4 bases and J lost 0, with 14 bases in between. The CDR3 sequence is CASSPVGGSSYEQYF. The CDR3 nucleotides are TGCGCCAGCAGCCCGGTGGGGGGTAGCTCCTACGAGCAGTACTTC.

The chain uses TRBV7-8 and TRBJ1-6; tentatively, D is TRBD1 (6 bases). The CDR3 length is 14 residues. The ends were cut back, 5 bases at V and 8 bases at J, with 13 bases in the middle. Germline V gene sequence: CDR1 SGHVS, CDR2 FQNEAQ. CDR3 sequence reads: CASSPRDTHSPLHF. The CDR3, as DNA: TGTGCCAGCAGCCCCCGGGACACTCATTCACCCCTCCACTTT.

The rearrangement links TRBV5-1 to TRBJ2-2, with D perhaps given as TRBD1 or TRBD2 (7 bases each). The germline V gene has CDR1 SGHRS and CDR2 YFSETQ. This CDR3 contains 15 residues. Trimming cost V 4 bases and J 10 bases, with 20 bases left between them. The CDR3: CASSLGRGGYEELFF. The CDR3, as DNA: TGCGCCAGCAGCCTTGGCAGGGGGGGATATGAGGAGCTGTTTTTT. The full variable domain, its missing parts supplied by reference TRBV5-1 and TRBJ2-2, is KAGVTQTPRYLIKTRGQQVTLSCSPISGHRSVSWYQQTPGQGLQFLFEYFSETQRNKGNFPGRFSGRQFSNSRSEMNVSTLELGDSALYLCASSLGRGGYEELFFGEGSRLTVL.

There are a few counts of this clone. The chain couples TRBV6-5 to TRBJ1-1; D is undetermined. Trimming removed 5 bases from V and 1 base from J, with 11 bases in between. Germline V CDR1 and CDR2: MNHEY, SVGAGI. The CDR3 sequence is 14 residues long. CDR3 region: CASSQSTGNTEAFF. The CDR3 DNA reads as TGTGCCAGCAGTCAATCTACGGGGAACACTGAAGCTTTCTTT.

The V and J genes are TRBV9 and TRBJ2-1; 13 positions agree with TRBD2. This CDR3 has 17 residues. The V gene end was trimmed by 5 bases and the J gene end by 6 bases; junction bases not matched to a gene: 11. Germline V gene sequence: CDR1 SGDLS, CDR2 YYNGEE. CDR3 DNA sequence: TGTGCCAGCAGTCTTAACCAGGGACTAGCGGGGCGCAATGAGCAGTTCTTC. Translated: CASSLNQGLAGRNEQFF.

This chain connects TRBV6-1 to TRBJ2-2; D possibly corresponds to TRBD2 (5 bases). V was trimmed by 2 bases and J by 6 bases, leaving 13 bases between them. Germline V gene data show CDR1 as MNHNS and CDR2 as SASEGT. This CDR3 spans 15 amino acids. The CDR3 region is CASSETTGYSGELFF. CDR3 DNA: TGTGCCAGCAGTGAAACAACGGGGTACTCCGGGGAGCTGTTTTTT.